This T cell receptor (beta chain) appears in the sequencing data of a study of blood T cell repertoires in COVID-19. The germline CDR1 and CDR2 sequences are MDHEN and SYDVKM. The CDR3 is made up of 13 amino acids. Trimming removed 6 bases from V and 3 bases from J, with 9 bases in between. The method was immunoSEQ multiplex PCR; TCRdb's version includes in-frame clones alone and lacks a portion of them. The table shows approximately 200,000 clones, with 88% occurring only once. Sequences were obtained from peripheral blood. The chain recombines TRBV28 with TRBJ1-5; D not certain. This TCR was sampled from a man in his sixties or seventies with acute or convalescent COVID-19. Here the CDR3 reads CASRREFNQPQHF. CDR3 nucleotides: TGTGCCAGCAGGAGAGAGTTCAATCAGCCCCAGCATTTT.